The rows below give T cell receptor beta chains drawn from one sample of a study of T cell responses to AZD1222 COVID-19 vaccine. Using immunoSEQ multiplex PCR, the repertoire was profiled, and TCRdb retains in-frame clones only, with some absent. Here the sample spans about 170,000 clones, roughly nine tenths being singletons. Material: peripheral blood, obtained 28 days after the second AZD1222 dose. The receptor set was obtained from an adult who received the AZD1222 COVID-19 vaccine. The CDR3 runs from the conserved cysteine through the conserved F or W. D genes are given only for firm matches. Clone size appears in some rows only: once, few, many, or a class for an expanded clone.

CDR3: CASSEVRGPATF
DNA: TGTGCCAGCAGCGAGGTGCGGGGTCCGGCCACCTTC
V: TRBV9
J: TRBJ1-2
size: NA
D: NA

CDR3: CASSIRRGGSNEQFF
DNA: TGTGCCAGTAGTATACGCCGGGGGGGCTCCAATGAGCAGTTCTTC
V: TRBV19
J: TRBJ2-1
size: NA
D: TRBD2

CDR3: CASSLNQPQHF
DNA: TGTGCCAGCAGTCTCAATCAGCCCCAGCATTTT
V: TRBV6-5
J: TRBJ1-5
size: NA
D: NA

CDR3: CASSTTGDPNTEAFF
DNA: TGTGCCAGCTCAACGACAGGGGACCCGAACACTGAAGCTTTCTTT
V: TRBV18
J: TRBJ1-1
size: NA
D: TRBD1

CDR3: CASSNLRTRFGDIQYF
DNA: TGTGCCAGCAGCAATCTTCGGACTAGATTCGGGGACATTCAGTACTTC
V: TRBV7-2
J: TRBJ2-4
size: once
D: TRBD2

CDR3: CASSIGGPQHF
DNA: TGTGCCAGCAGCATCGGGGGACCCCAGCATTTT
V: TRBV7-8
J: TRBJ1-5
size: NA
D: NA

CDR3: CASSEYKGGGNSPLHF
DNA: TGTGCCAGCAGTGAATATAAAGGGGGCGGCAATTCACCCCTCCACTTT
V: TRBV25-1
J: TRBJ1-6
size: NA
D: TRBD1

CDR3: CASSTGAPYGYTF
DNA: TGTGCCAGCAGCACAGGGGCGCCCTATGGCTACACCTTC
V: TRBV7-2
J: TRBJ1-2
size: NA
D: TRBD1

CDR3: CASSEGAEDTGELFF
DNA: TGTGCCAGCAGTGAGGGGGCCGAGGACACCGGGGAGCTGTTTTTT
V: TRBV2
J: TRBJ2-2
size: few
D: NA

CDR3: CASSPGGDTEKLFF
DNA: TGTGCCAGCAGTCCTGGAGGGGATACAGAAAAACTGTTTTTT
V: TRBV9
J: TRBJ1-4
size: NA
D: NA

CDR3: CASSPGGAITEAFF
DNA: TGTGCCAGCAGTCCGGGGGGGGCGATCACTGAAGCTTTCTTT
V: TRBV27
J: TRBJ1-1
size: NA
D: NA

CDR3: CASSLGGSSYEQYF
DNA: TGTGCCAGCAGTTTAGGGGGTAGCTCCTACGAGCAGTACTTC
V: TRBV27
J: TRBJ2-7
size: NA
D: NA

CDR3: CASSQLTDTQYF
DNA: TGTGCCAGCAGCCAACTCACAGATACGCAGTATTTT
V: TRBV14
J: TRBJ2-3
size: NA
D: NA

CDR3: CASSKPGQGPYEQYF
DNA: TGTGCCAGTAGTAAACCGGGACAGGGTCCCTACGAGCAGTACTTC
V: TRBV19
J: TRBJ2-7
size: NA
D: TRBD1

CDR3: CASSLRGQYYGYTF
DNA: TGTGCCAGCAGTTTAAGGGGGCAGTACTATGGCTACACCTTC
V: TRBV27
J: TRBJ1-2
size: NA
D: TRBD1

CDR3: CASSVAGRDSDGYTF
DNA: TGTGCCAGCAGCGTAGCTGGGAGGGATTCCGATGGCTACACCTTC
V: TRBV9
J: TRBJ1-2
size: NA
D: NA

CDR3: CASSRQGVLSEAFF
DNA: TGTGCCAGCAGCAGACAGGGGGTACTTTCTGAAGCTTTCTTT
V: TRBV5-6
J: TRBJ1-1
size: NA
D: TRBD1

CDR3: CASSLGLPSGGSYEQYF
DNA: TGTGCCAGCAGCTTGGGCCTGCCTAGCGGGGGGTCCTACGAGCAGTACTTC
V: TRBV5-6
J: TRBJ2-7
size: NA
D: TRBD2

CDR3: CATSRQIAGGQTGELFF
DNA: TGTGCCACCAGCAGACAAATAGCGGGGGGGCAGACCGGGGAGCTGTTTTTT
V: TRBV15
J: TRBJ2-2
size: NA
D: TRBD2

CDR3: CASSLKAGLGDF
DNA: TGTGCCAGCAGCCTCAAGGCCGGCTTAGGGGACTTC
V: TRBV2
J: TRBJ2-7
size: NA
D: NA

CDR3: CASSLGHTGNTIYF
DNA: TGTGCCAGCAGCTTAGGGCACACTGGAAACACCATATATTTT
V: TRBV11-2
J: TRBJ1-3
size: many
D: NA

CDR3: CASSAGGTHYNSPLHF
DNA: TGCGCCAGCAGCGCCGGCGGGACACACTATAATTCACCCCTCCACTTT
V: TRBV5-1
J: TRBJ1-6
size: NA
D: NA

CDR3: CASSPGPSYEQYF
DNA: TGCGCCAGCAGCCCGGGCCCTTCTTACGAGCAGTACTTC
V: TRBV4-3
J: TRBJ2-7
size: NA
D: NA

CDR3: CASSESTEGYEQYF
DNA: TGCGCCAGCAGTGAGTCGACGGAGGGGTACGAGCAGTACTTC
V: TRBV10-2
J: TRBJ2-7
size: NA
D: NA

CDR3: CSVTPGSGNTIYF
DNA: TGCAGCGTAACCCCGGGCTCTGGAAACACCATATATTTT
V: TRBV29-1
J: TRBJ1-3
size: NA
D: NA

CDR3: CAWSVGGTNTEAFF
DNA: TGTGCCTGGAGTGTGGGGGGGACGAACACTGAAGCTTTCTTT
V: TRBV30
J: TRBJ1-1
size: once
D: NA

CDR3: CASRTVQEGSPLHF
DNA: TGCGCCAGCAGGACAGTTCAAGAGGGGTCACCCCTCCACTTT
V: TRBV10-1
J: TRBJ1-6
size: NA
D: NA

CDR3: CASSQDDFSPLHF
DNA: TGTGCCAGCAGCCAAGATGACTTTTCACCCCTCCACTTT
V: TRBV3-1/TRBV3-2
J: TRBJ1-6
size: NA
D: NA

CDR3: CASTSGQGSEQYF
DNA: TGTGCCAGCACCTCCGGGCAGGGCAGCGAGCAGTACTTC
V: TRBV6-1
J: TRBJ2-7
size: NA
D: NA

CDR3: CASSFGRPQSRANVLTF
DNA: TGTGCCAGCAGCTTCGGGCGGCCACAAAGTCGGGCCAACGTCCTGACTTTC
V: TRBV7-7
J: TRBJ2-6
size: NA
D: NA

CDR3: CASSLADPTRGSYEQYF
DNA: TGCGCCAGCAGCCTCGCAGACCCGACTAGGGGATCTTACGAGCAGTACTTC
V: TRBV4-1
J: TRBJ2-7
size: NA
D: NA

CDR3: CASSPSWDEQYF
DNA: TGCGCCAGCAGCCCGAGCTGGGACGAGCAGTACTTC
V: TRBV4-1
J: TRBJ2-7
size: NA
D: NA

CDR3: CASSQSHRAQPQHF
DNA: TGTGCCAGCAGCCAATCTCACAGGGCTCAGCCCCAGCATTTT
V: TRBV3-1/TRBV3-2
J: TRBJ1-5
size: few
D: NA

CDR3: CASSESPYFSGANVLTF
DNA: TGCGCCAGCAGTGAGTCACCCTACTTCTCTGGGGCCAACGTCCTGACTTTC
V: TRBV10-2
J: TRBJ2-6
size: NA
D: NA

CDR3: CASSQRTGGTEAFF
DNA: TGTGCCAGCAGCCAACGGACGGGAGGGACTGAAGCTTTCTTT
V: TRBV2
J: TRBJ1-1
size: NA
D: NA

CDR3: CASSPVAGAQETQYF
DNA: TGTGCCAGCAGCCCTGTGGCGGGGGCTCAAGAGACCCAGTACTTC
V: TRBV7-9
J: TRBJ2-5
size: NA
D: NA

CDR3: CASSQVTSGGPGGGTDTQYF
DNA: TGTGCCAGCAGCCAAGTGACTAGCGGGGGGCCGGGTGGAGGCACAGATACGCAGTATTTT
V: TRBV4-2
J: TRBJ2-3
size: NA
D: TRBD2

CDR3: CASSPPDGVRQPQHF
DNA: TGTGCCAGCAGTCCTCCTGACGGGGTTCGTCAGCCCCAGCATTTT
V: TRBV28
J: TRBJ1-5
size: NA
D: NA

CDR3: CASSLTGGNQPQHF
DNA: TGTGCCAGCAGCTTAACCGGGGGGAATCAGCCCCAGCATTTT
V: TRBV7-9
J: TRBJ1-5
size: NA
D: NA

CDR3: CATNRGGSTGELFF
DNA: TGTGCCACCAACAGGGGCGGGAGCACCGGGGAGCTGTTTTTT
V: TRBV6-5
J: TRBJ2-2
size: few
D: NA

CDR3: CASSPRHGDTDTQYF
DNA: TGTGCCAGCAGTCCCCGACACGGCGACACAGATACGCAGTATTTT
V: TRBV6-5
J: TRBJ2-3
size: NA
D: NA

CDR3: CASSEGRGGTDTQYF
DNA: TGTGCCAGCAGTGAAGGGAGGGGGGGCACAGATACGCAGTATTTT
V: TRBV6-1
J: TRBJ2-3
size: NA
D: NA

CDR3: CASSIGGSFYEQFF
DNA: TGTGCCAGTAGTATAGGGGGGAGTTTCTATGAGCAGTTCTTC
V: TRBV19
J: TRBJ2-1
size: NA
D: NA

CDR3: CSVEDNNSGANVLTF
DNA: TGCAGCGTTGAAGATAACAACTCTGGGGCCAACGTCCTGACTTTC
V: TRBV29-1
J: TRBJ2-6
size: NA
D: NA

CDR3: CASSLANGGGYGYTF
DNA: TGTGCCAGCAGCTTGGCCAACGGGGGTGGCTATGGCTACACCTTC
V: TRBV5-4
J: TRBJ1-2
size: NA
D: NA

CDR3: CAISPGPKNTEAFF
DNA: TGTGCCATCAGTCCGGGCCCGAAGAACACTGAAGCTTTCTTT
V: TRBV10-3
J: TRBJ1-1
size: once
D: NA

CDR3: CASSEGRPRYGYTF
DNA: TGTGCCAGTAGTGAAGGACGGCCGCGCTATGGCTACACCTTC
V: TRBV19
J: TRBJ1-2
size: NA
D: NA

CDR3: CASSTGYSGNTIYF
DNA: TGTGCCAGCTCTACGGGGTACTCTGGAAACACCATATATTTT
V: TRBV7-2
J: TRBJ1-3
size: once
D: NA

CDR3: CASSQEGVEQPQHF
DNA: TGCGCCAGCAGCCAAGAGGGGGTAGAGCAGCCCCAGCATTTT
V: TRBV4-1
J: TRBJ1-5
size: NA
D: NA

CDR3: CASSSPDSQETQYF
DNA: TGTGCCAGCAGCTCGCCGGACAGCCAAGAGACCCAGTACTTC
V: TRBV5-4
J: TRBJ2-5
size: NA
D: NA

CDR3: CASSLQTGSSNQPQHF
DNA: TGCGCCAGCAGCCTACAGACAGGGAGTAGCAATCAGCCCCAGCATTTT
V: TRBV4-3
J: TRBJ1-5
size: NA
D: TRBD1

CDR3: CATSSSAGASFGYTF
DNA: TGTGCCACCAGCAGTAGCGCAGGGGCTTCCTTCGGCTACACCTTC
V: TRBV15
J: TRBJ1-2
size: NA
D: NA

CDR3: CASSDAGSPLHF
DNA: TGTGCCAGCAGTGACGCGGGGTCACCCCTCCACTTT
V: TRBV6-1
J: TRBJ1-6
size: NA
D: NA

CDR3: CASSLEAAGELFF
DNA: TGTGCCAGCAGCTTGGAGGCGGCGGGGGAGCTGTTTTTT
V: TRBV5-8
J: TRBJ2-2
size: NA
D: NA

CDR3: CASTHRPGGSDGYTF
DNA: TGCGCCAGCACCCATCGCCCTGGAGGGAGCGATGGCTACACCTTC
V: TRBV5-1
J: TRBJ1-2
size: NA
D: NA

CDR3: CASSTLSQGNTEAFF
DNA: TGTGCCAGCAGTACCTTATCGCAGGGTAACACTGAAGCTTTCTTT
V: TRBV27
J: TRBJ1-1
size: NA
D: NA

CDR3: CASSPPGTAYNEQFF
DNA: TGTGCCAGCTCACCACCGGGGACGGCTTACAATGAGCAGTTCTTC
V: TRBV18
J: TRBJ2-1
size: NA
D: NA